These 31 T cell receptor beta chains were sequenced from one sample in a study of cytomegalovirus exposure and HLA in healthy donors. Some clones are missing from TCRdb's copy, which holds only in-frame ones; the method was immunoSEQ multiplex PCR. The sample has 150,000 to 200,000 clones, around nine tenths seen once. The sequencing sample was made of PBMCs. The receptors here all came from a woman between 18 and 29 years old in good health and CMV-seronegative.

The chain carries TRBV19 and TRBJ2-5; D is possibly TRBD1 (5 bases). CDR3 length: 13 residues. The ends were cut back, 5 bases at V and 0 bases at J, with 7 bases in the middle. Germline V gives CDR1 LNHDA, CDR2 SQIVND (reference sequence). The CDR3: CASSPDNQETQYF. In DNA, the CDR3 is TGTGCCAGTAGTCCGGACAACCAAGAGACCCAGTACTTC.

The chain employs TRBV5-8 and TRBJ2-1; 8 nucleotides align to TRBD1. CDR3 length: 15 amino acids. Germline lookup yields CDR1 SGHTS and CDR2 YDEGEE. V lost 0 bases, J lost 6 bases, and 5 bases stayed unmatched. The DNA for the CDR3 is TGTGCCAGCAGCTTGGAGCAGGGGGCCCGCAATGAGCAGTTCTTC. Translated, it gives CASSLEQGARNEQFF. The full variable domain, completed using reference TRBV5-8 and TRBJ2-1, is EAGVTQSPTHLIKTRGQQATLRCSPISGHTSVYWYQQALGLGLQFLLWYDEGEERNRGNFPPRFSGRQFPNYSSELNVNALELEDSALYLCASSLEQGARNEQFFGPGTRLTVL.

The chain uses TRBV5-6 and TRBJ1-5; tentatively, D is TRBD1 (5 bases). The CDR3 contains 14 residues. Deletions cut 1 base from V and 4 bases from J, with 9 bases between. Per the germline V gene, CDR1 is SGHDT and CDR2 is YYEEEE. CDR3 DNA: TGTGCCAGCAGCTTGACAGGAGGGAATCAGCCCCAGCATTTT. Its translation: CASSLTGGNQPQHF.

V gene TRBV25-1 combines with J gene TRBJ1-2, with 9 bases that match TRBD1. J gave up 5 bases and V 10 bases, and 8 bases lay outside the gene matches. CDR1 is MGHDK, CDR2 SYGVNS, per germline. CDR3 length: 13 residues. In nucleotides, the CDR3 is TGTGCCAACACGACAGGGGGACGGTATGGCTACACCTTC. Translation gives CANTTGGRYGYTF.

CDR3 sequence reads: CATSRDQGPSYEQYF. CDR3 DNA: TGTGCCACCAGCAGAGATCAGGGTCCCTCCTACGAGCAGTACTTC. The chain links TRBV15 to TRBJ2-7; weak D call: TRBD1 (5 bases). The CDR3 runs to 15 residues. Trimming cost V 0 bases and J 0 bases, with 9 bases left between them. Germline V gene data show CDR1 as LNHNV and CDR2 as YYDKDF (reference sequence).

This chain joins TRBV14 and TRBJ1-4; D remains ambiguous. V was clipped by 0 bases and J by 4 bases, with 15 bases between them. The CDR3 consists of 17 residues. Germline V gene sequence: CDR1 SGHDN, CDR2 FVKESK. The CDR3 DNA follows: TGTGCCAGCAGCCAAGAGGACTCCTTGGCGGTTAATGAAAAACTGTTTTTT. Translated, it gives CASSQEDSLAVNEKLFF.

This chain connects TRBV5-3 to TRBJ1-2; D not certain. TRBV5-3 is designated an ORF whose function remains uncertain. The V and J ends lost 4 bases and 1 base respectively, with 20 bases between them. This CDR3 has 17 residues. In DNA, the CDR3 is TGTGCCAGAAGCCCCCTCCTAAGAGACACCGTTAACTATGGCTACACCTTC. Translating gives CARSPLLRDTVNYGYTF.

On this clone: This sample also contains other DNA sequences that code for the same CDR3. This chain connects TRBV19 to TRBJ1-1; a weak D match, TRBD1 (6 bases). Trimming shortened V by 3 bases and J by 1 base, and 9 bases separated the two germline ends. CDR3 length: 14 amino acids. CDR1 and CDR2 from the germline V gene are LNHDA and SQIVND (reference sequence). CDR3 coding DNA: TGTGCCAGTAGTATCCGGACAGCGAACACTGAAGCTTTCTTT. Its translation: CASSIRTANTEAFF. Drawing the rest from reference TRBV19 and TRBJ1-1, the complete variable domain is DGGITQSPKYLFRKEGQNVTLSCEQNLNHDAMYWYRQDPGQGLRLIYYSQIVNDFQKGDIAEGYSVSREKKESFPLTVTSAQKNPTAFYLCASSIRTANTEAFFGQGTRLTVV.

This clone has just one count. The chain is built from TRBV6-6 and TRBJ1-2, with 8 bases that match TRBD1. The length of the CDR3 is 14 residues. Per germline, CDR1 MNHNY and CDR2 SVGAGI (reference sequence). J lost 4 bases, V lost 4 bases, and 5 bases had no gene match. CDR3 DNA: TGTGCCAGCAGTTTATCCGGGACAGGCTATGGCTACACCTTC. This sequence encodes CASSLSGTGYGYTF.

This chain links TRBV2 with TRBJ2-5; a possible D gene is TRBD2 (5 bases). The CDR3 runs 14 residues. The germline V and J ends were trimmed by 5 bases and 4 bases, with 14 bases remaining between them. The germline V gene has CDR1 SNHLY and CDR2 FYNNEI. CDR3 DNA: TGTGCCAGCAGTTTACAACTAGAGGGAGAGACCCAGTACTTC. Its translation is CASSLQLEGETQYF.

The chain employs TRBV5-1 and TRBJ1-1; D ambiguous. V lost 4 bases to trimming and J lost 1 base, with 14 bases between them. This CDR3 contains 15 residues. Per germline, CDR1 SGHRS and CDR2 YFSETQ. CDR3 region: CASSPTGRENTEAFF. In DNA, the CDR3 is TGCGCCAGCAGCCCCACCGGACGGGAGAACACTGAAGCTTTCTTT. Drawing the rest from reference TRBV5-1 and TRBJ1-1, the complete variable domain is KAGVTQTPRYLIKTRGQQVTLSCSPISGHRSVSWYQQTPGQGLQFLFEYFSETQRNKGNFPGRFSGRQFSNSRSEMNVSTLELGDSALYLCASSPTGRENTEAFFGQGTRLTVV.

This chain connects TRBV6-6 to TRBJ1-2; 9 bases fit TRBD1. The CDR3 runs to 16 residues. Trimming took 5 bases from V and 2 from J; bases not matched to a gene: 9. Germline CDR1 is MNHNY and CDR2 is SVGAGI (reference sequence). CDR3 residues: CASSSILGTGNYGYTF. DNA for the CDR3: TGTGCCAGCAGTAGTATTCTTGGGACAGGGAACTATGGCTACACCTTC.

CDR3 region: CAWSVGSGEKLFF. The CDR3 region has the DNA TGTGCCTGGAGTGTCGGGAGTGGAGAAAAACTGTTTTTT. The V call is TRBV30, the J call TRBJ1-4; D uncertain. The CDR3 has 13 residues. Between the trimmed V and J ends, which lost 0 bases and 8 bases, there was a span of 10 bases. CDR1 and CDR2 from the germline V gene are GTSNPN and SVGIG (reference sequence).

The rearrangement joins TRBV5-1 to TRBJ1-1; TRBD1 matches at 7 bases. Per germline, CDR1 SGHRS and CDR2 YFSETQ. The CDR3 spans 17 residues. Trimming removed 4 bases from V and 0 bases from J; junction bases left unmatched: 12. CDR3 in amino acids: CASSASRGRGLNTEAFF. The CDR3, as DNA: TGCGCCAGCAGCGCGTCTAGGGGGCGCGGGTTGAACACTGAAGCTTTCTTT.

This clone was seen a few times. This chain connects TRBV7-2 to TRBJ2-2; perhaps TRBD2 as D (6 bases). The CDR3 covers 16 residues. V lost 5 bases to trimming and J lost 8 bases, with 21 bases between them. Germline V gene sequence: CDR1 SGHTA, CDR2 FQGNSA. DNA for the CDR3: TGTGCCAGCAGCCCCATCAGCGGAGGGGCTACGGGGGAGCTGTTTTTT. Amino acids: CASSPISGGATGELFF.

The V and J genes are TRBV6-5 and TRBJ2-7, with D perhaps matching TRBD2 (5 bases). Germline CDR1 and CDR2: MNHEY and SVGAGI. Trimming shortened V by 2 bases and J by 0 bases, and 11 bases separated the two germline ends. The CDR3 runs to 15 residues. CDR3 amino acids: CASSYEGNSSYEQYF. For the CDR3, the DNA is TGTGCCAGCAGTTACGAGGGCAATAGCTCCTACGAGCAGTACTTC.

The chain is built from TRBV11-2 and TRBJ1-1, with D unresolved. The V gene's germline CDR1 is SGHAT and CDR2 FQNNGV. V lost 3 bases, J lost 8 bases, and 7 bases lay in between. This CDR3 spans 11 amino acids. The CDR3 DNA follows: TGTGCCAGCAGCTTGCGTAGCGAAGCTTTCTTT. As protein: CASSLRSEAFF. The variable domain in full, completed from reference TRBV11-2 and TRBJ1-1, reads EAGVAQSPRYKIIEKRQSVAFWCNPISGHATLYWYQQILGQGPKLLIQFQNNGVVDDSQLPKDRFSAERLKGVDSTLKIQPAKLEDSAVYLCASSLRSEAFFGQGTRLTVV.

This chain connects TRBV10-2 to TRBJ2-7; 8 bases are shared with TRBD1. Per germline, CDR1 WSHSY and CDR2 SAAADI. This CDR3 comprises 14 residues. The V and J ends lost 7 bases and 4 bases, in that order; junction bases with no gene match: 9. The CDR3 sequence is CASNEDRGSYEQYF. In nucleotides, the CDR3 is TGCGCCAGCAATGAAGACAGGGGCTCGTACGAGCAGTACTTC.

The chain uses TRBV27 and TRBJ1-2; a possible D gene is TRBD1 (5 bases). The CDR3 contains 14 residues. V lost 3 bases to trimming and J lost 3 bases, with 11 bases between them. In germline, CDR1 is MNHEY, CDR2 SMNVEV (reference sequence). The CDR3 is CASSLSQGHYGYTF. The CDR3 DNA sequence: TGTGCCAGCAGTTTGTCTCAGGGTCACTATGGCTACACCTTC.

The V call is TRBV28, the J call TRBJ1-2, with unresolved D. The germline V and J ends were trimmed by 2 bases and 3 bases, with 4 bases remaining between them. CDR1 is MDHEN and CDR2 is SYDVKM in the germline V gene. The CDR3 spans 12 residues. CDR3 DNA sequence: TGTGCCAGCAGTTTACCGGACTATGGCTACACCTTC. It codes for CASSLPDYGYTF.

V gene TRBV18 combines with J gene TRBJ2-5, with a weak D call TRBD2 (7 bases). The CDR3 is 14 residues long. Germline V gene sequence: CDR1 KGHSH, CDR2 LQKENI. The V end was cut by 3 bases, the J end by 5 bases, with 13 bases between. The CDR3 DNA reads as TGTGCCAGCTCACCCCTCACGGGGGGCGAGACCCAGTACTTC. It is translated as CASSPLTGGETQYF.

V and J are TRBV2 and TRBJ2-6; no clear D. Germline CDR1 SNHLY, CDR2 FYNNEI. With 7 bases removed from V and 0 bases from J, the gap between germline ends came to 13 bases. The CDR3 spans 16 residues. Written as DNA, the CDR3 is TGTGCCAGCAAAGGAGCCCACGCCTCTGGGGCCAACGTCCTGACTTTC. Protein sequence: CASKGAHASGANVLTF.

The J gene is TRBJ2-6, the V gene TRBV29-1, with D unclear. Trimming removed 4 bases at V and 0 bases at J, with 10 bases between. Germline-derived CDR1 and CDR2 are SQVTM and ANQGSEA. The CDR3 is 15 residues long. In DNA, the CDR3 is TGCAGCGTTGGGGCCTCCCGCTCTGGGGCCAACGTCCTGACTTTC. Its translation is CSVGASRSGANVLTF.

This chain uses TRBV6-5 with TRBJ1-4; maybe TRBD1 (6 bases). V was clipped by 5 bases and J by 2 bases, with 12 bases between them. CDR1 is MNHEY, CDR2 SVGAGI, per germline. The CDR3 contains 15 residues. The CDR3 bases are TGTGCCAGCAGTCCCGACAGGTTTACTAATGAAAAACTGTTTTTT. Translating it yields CASSPDRFTNEKLFF.

The chain employs TRBV6-5 and TRBJ1-1; a weak D match, TRBD1 (5 bases). The germline V gene has CDR1 MNHEY and CDR2 SVGAGI. This CDR3 spans 13 amino acids. V gave up 5 bases and J gave up 1 base, with 8 bases separating them. CDR3 loop: CASSRDSNTEAFF. The CDR3 nucleotides read TGTGCCAGCAGTAGGGACTCGAACACTGAAGCTTTCTTT.

CDR3 sequence: CASSFFWDFPYEQYF. The CDR3 bases are TGTGCCAGCAGCTTTTTTTGGGACTTTCCCTACGAGCAGTACTTC. The chain combines TRBV5-5 with TRBJ2-7; a weak D match, TRBD2 (6 bases). The germline CDR1 and CDR2 sequences are SGHKS and YYEKEE (reference sequence). V was pared by 2 bases and J by 2 bases, with 14 bases between. The CDR3 sequence is 15 residues long. Filled out from reference TRBV5-5 and TRBJ2-7, the complete variable domain reads DAGVTQSPTHLIKTRGQQVTLRCSPISGHKSVSWYQQVLGQGPQFIFQYYEKEERGRGNFPDRFSARQFPNYSSELNVNALLLGDSALYLCASSFFWDFPYEQYFGPGTRLTVT.

The V gene is TRBV15, the J gene TRBJ2-7, with no clear D. The CDR3 spans 12 residues. From germline, CDR1 is LNHNV and CDR2 YYDKDF (reference sequence). The V end was cut by 8 bases, the J end by 3 bases, with 11 bases between. DNA for the CDR3: TGTGCCACCTCTGACGGCGGCTACGAGCAGTACTTC. Its translation is CATSDGGYEQYF.

This rearrangement joins TRBV7-2 to TRBJ2-7; TRBD1 might be the D (6 bases). The CDR3 is 12 amino acids. The germline gives CDR1 SGHTA, CDR2 FQGNSA. Trimming took 6 bases from V and 5 from J, leaving 11 bases between them. CDR3 sequence: CASRITGNEQYF. CDR3 DNA: TGTGCCAGCAGAATAACAGGGAACGAGCAGTACTTC.

The chain employs TRBV4-1 and TRBJ1-5, with D possibly TRBD1 on 6 matching bases. Looked up from germline, CDR1 is MGHRA and CDR2 is YSYEKL. The CDR3 is 12 amino acids. Trimming took off 6 bases at V and 4 bases at J, with 7 bases between the two ends. CDR3 sequence reads: CASSRGNQPQHF. CDR3 DNA: TGCGCCAGCAGTAGGGGGAATCAGCCCCAGCATTTT.

The chain uses TRBV5-4 and TRBJ2-1; D gene uncertain. CDR3 length equals 12 residues. Germline V lookup: CDR1 SGHNT, CDR2 YYREEE (reference sequence). V shed 0 bases and J shed 10 bases, with 8 bases lying between them. CDR3 loop: CASSLVPEEQFF. DNA for the CDR3: TGTGCCAGCAGCTTGGTACCGGAGGAGCAGTTCTTC.

V gene TRBV10-3 combines with J gene TRBJ1-2; D gene ambiguous. Germline V gene data show CDR1 as ENHRY and CDR2 as SYGVKD. V lost 0 bases, J lost 1 base, and 12 bases lay in between. The CDR3 runs to 16 residues. The CDR3 region has the DNA TGTGCCATCAGTGAGTCGAGCAGGCCAGGTAACTATGGCTACACCTTC. This codes for CAISESSRPGNYGYTF.